These 30 T cell receptor beta chains were sequenced from one sample in a study of blood T cell repertoires in COVID-19. Assay: immunoSEQ multiplex PCR; the TCRdb copy retains only in-frame clones and omits some. The table shows 45,000 to 65,000 clones, with roughly 87% occurring only once. Sequenced material: peripheral blood. The receptors derive from a man older than 75 in a cohort sampled during active COVID-19.

The chain links TRBV7-3 to TRBJ2-2, with 7 bases fitting TRBD2. This CDR3 spans 13 amino acids. The J segment lost 6 bases and the V segment lost 5 bases, leaving 3 bases of the junction unmatched. CDR1 is SGHTA and CDR2 is FQGTGA in the germline V gene. The CDR3 DNA reads as TGTGCCAGCAGCCCACGGGGGGCCGGGGAGCTGTTTTTT. It codes for CASSPRGAGELFF.

The CDR3 spells CASSLGAGGETQYF. CDR3 DNA sequence: TGTGCCAGCAGCTTAGGCGCGGGGGGAGAGACCCAGTACTTC. The chain combines TRBV11-2 with TRBJ2-5; 8 nucleotides agree with TRBD2. Germline assignment: CDR1 SGHAT and CDR2 FQNNGV. The CDR3 loop spans 14 amino acids. The V segment lost 1 base and the J segment 4 bases; nucleotides outside the gene matches: 2.

This clone was seen more than once but under ten times. The chain is built from TRBV2 and TRBJ1-1; TRBD1 agrees at 7 bases. Germline CDR1 and CDR2: SNHLY and FYNNEI. This CDR3 contains 15 residues. The trim removed 5 bases at V and 0 bases at J, leaving 6 bases unmatched. The CDR3 DNA is TGTGCCAGCAGTTACCCGGACAGGTTGAACACTGAAGCTTTCTTT. It codes for CASSYPDRLNTEAFF.

CDR3 amino acids: CASSRIAGGLYEQYF. The CDR3 nucleotides read TGTGCCAGCAGCCGGATAGCGGGGGGTCTCTACGAGCAGTACTTC. The chain uses TRBV11-2 and TRBJ2-7, with TRBD2 matching over 10 bases. This CDR3 region has 15 residues. The V segment lost 5 bases and the J segment 3 bases; nucleotides outside the gene matches: 7. The germline gives CDR1 SGHAT, CDR2 FQNNGV.

The CDR3 DNA is TGTGCCAGCAGTATAAAGATCACTAGCGGGGTTTCCTACAATGAGCAGTTCTTC. Translating gives CASSIKITSGVSYNEQFF. The chain combines TRBV2 with TRBJ2-1, with 10 bases matching TRBD2. CDR1 is SNHLY, CDR2 FYNNEI, per germline. The length of the CDR3 is 18 residues. Unmatched junction bases numbered 11, after V lost 5 bases and J lost 1 base.

A word on this clone: The sample has other DNA sequences that encode this CDR3 too. The V and J genes are TRBV11-2 and TRBJ2-3; 12 bases agree with TRBD2. V was clipped by 4 bases and J by 6 bases; unmatched bases: 8. From germline, CDR1 is SGHAT and CDR2 FQNNGV. CDR3 length: 16 residues. The chain's CDR3 is CASSSLTSGGRDTQYF. The CDR3 nucleotides read TGTGCCAGCAGCTCCTTGACTAGCGGGGGACGGGATACGCAGTATTTT.

The CDR3 DNA reads TGTGCCAGCAGCGGAGGGACCCCAAAGGGGGGCTACACCTTC. It encodes CASSGGTPKGGYTF. The V and J genes are TRBV27 and TRBJ1-2; D might be TRBD1 (5 bases). Germline V gene data show CDR1 as MNHEY and CDR2 as SMNVEV (reference sequence). This CDR3 is built from 14 residues. Between the trimmed V and J ends, which lost 6 bases and 8 bases, there was a span of 19 bases.

This clone was picked up one time. The chain recombines TRBV14 with TRBJ2-2; 12 positions agree with TRBD2. Germline V gives CDR1 SGHDN, CDR2 FVKESK. This CDR3 contains 19 residues. V dropped 2 bases and J dropped 0; count of bases not matched to a gene: 7. The CDR3 DNA follows: TGTGCCAGCAGCCAACCCCATCTAGCGGGGGGGGCGAACACCGGGGAGCTGTTTTTT. It codes for CASSQPHLAGGANTGELFF.

V gene TRBV5-6 combines with J gene TRBJ2-5; TRBD1 agrees at 8 bases. Germline CDR1 is SGHDT and CDR2 is YYEEEE. With V trimmed by 4 bases and J by 4 bases, 9 bases remained unmatched. The CDR3 has 15 amino acids. The CDR3 spells CASSNDDRGRETQYF. The DNA for the CDR3 is TGTGCCAGCAGCAACGATGACAGGGGCCGAGAGACCCAGTACTTC.

The chain links TRBV7-3 to TRBJ2-5; 10 bases map to TRBD2. The germline gives CDR1 SGHTA, CDR2 FQGTGA. After removal of 2 bases from V and 5 bases from J, the junction contained 5 bases not matched to a gene. The CDR3 totals 15 residues. Here the CDR3 DNA reads TGTGCCAGCAGCTTAGGACTAGCGGAGGGGGAGACCCAGTACTTC. Translation gives CASSLGLAEGETQYF. The complete variable domain, with remaining parts taken from reference TRBV7-3 and TRBJ2-5, reads GAGVSQTPSNKVTEKGKYVELRCDPISGHTALYWYRQSLGQGPEFLIYFQGTGAADDSGLPNDRFFAVRPEGSVSTLKIQRTERGDSAVYLCASSLGLAEGETQYFGPGTRLLVL.

This clone was picked up a small number of times. This chain connects TRBV9 to TRBJ1-2; the D gene is possibly TRBD1 (5 bases). Trimming took 6 bases from V and 4 from J, leaving 19 bases between them. The CDR3 totals 15 residues. CDR1 SGDLS and CDR2 YYNGEE come from the germline V gene. CDR3 DNA: TGTGCCAGCAACAATGGAGGGGACTCCACCTATGGCTACACCTTC. Protein: CASNNGGDSTYGYTF.

This clone was counted a single time. One end of the junction does not line up with germline, which may come from a read error. The chain combines TRBV18 with TRBJ2-7; weak D call: TRBD2 (8 bases). Germline assignment: CDR1 KGHSH and CDR2 LQKENI. The CDR3 is made up of 15 amino acids. The CDR3 nucleotides read TGTGCCAGCTCGCCGGGGGGGGGACAGACCTACGGGCAGTACTTC. This encodes CASSPGGGQTYGQYF. Using reference TRBV18 and TRBJ2-7 for the parts outside the CDR3, the full variable domain is NAGVMQNPRHLVRRRGQEARLRCSPMKGHSHVYWYRQLPEEGLKFMVYLQKENIIDESGMPKERFSAEFPKEGPSILRIQQVVRGDSAAYFCASSPGGGQTYGQYFGPGTRLTVT.

The V gene is TRBV29-1, the J gene TRBJ1-1, with TRBD1 identical over 10 bases. CDR1 and CDR2 from the germline V gene are SQVTM and ANQGSEA. V lost 3 bases, J lost 2 bases, and 3 bases stayed unmatched. The length of the CDR3 is 14 residues. The CDR3 loop is CSVDQTGGNTEAFF. DNA of the CDR3: TGCAGCGTTGACCAGACAGGGGGCAACACTGAAGCTTTCTTT.

This sequence joins TRBV11-2 and TRBJ2-7; TRBD1 matches at 7 bases. The germline V gene has CDR1 SGHAT and CDR2 FQNNGV. The ends lost 8 bases at V and 0 bases at J; junction bases unmatched: 7. The length of the CDR3 is 14 residues. This chain's CDR3 is CASRRQGISYEQYF. For the CDR3, the DNA is TGTGCCAGCCGCCGACAGGGAATCTCCTACGAGCAGTACTTC.

The chain links TRBV2 to TRBJ2-1, with 10 bases identical to TRBD2. The J segment lost 3 bases and the V segment lost 8 bases, leaving 4 bases of the junction unmatched. CDR3 size: 14 residues. Germline V gene sequence: CDR1 SNHLY, CDR2 FYNNEI. CDR3 nucleotide sequence: TGTGCCAGCCAGAGCGGGGGGGGCTACAATGAGCAGTTCTTC. Translating gives CASQSGGGYNEQFF.

The V and J genes are TRBV21-1 and TRBJ1-2. TRBV21-1 is deemed a pseudogene. The CDR3 length is 14 residues. The CDR3 sequence: CASSKLEGRRGYTF. In DNA form, the CDR3 reads TGTGCCAGCAGCAAACTTGAGGGGAGGAGGGGCTACACCTTC.

This chain uses TRBV5-1 with TRBJ2-7; 8 bases line up with TRBD1. The CDR3 is made up of 15 amino acids. Germline values: CDR1 SGHRS, CDR2 YFSETQ. Unmatched junction bases numbered 14, after V lost 6 bases and J lost 6 bases. CDR3 DNA sequence: TGCGCCAGCACCTTCGCGGACAGGGAAGAACGCGAGCAGTACTTC. Translated, it gives CASTFADREEREQYF.

The chain carries TRBV7-2 and TRBJ1-6, with TRBD1 as a possible D gene (6 bases). V shed 2 bases and J shed 7 bases, with 12 bases lying between them. CDR1 is SGHTA and CDR2 is FQGNSA in the germline V gene. The CDR3 spans 15 residues. CDR3 bases: TGTGCCAGCAGCTTAATGGGGGGGCAGAATTCACCCCTCCACTTT. Amino acids: CASSLMGGQNSPLHF.

This clone came up once. V gene TRBV3-1 (or the pseudogene TRBV3-2) combines with J gene TRBJ2-3; maybe TRBD2 (7 bases). V was cut by 1 base and J by 2 bases, with 13 bases left in between. Looked up from germline, CDR1 is LGHDT and CDR2 is YNNKEL (reference sequence). CDR3 length equals 16 residues. As DNA, the CDR3 is TGTGCCAGCAGCCAAGGACGGGGGGCCCTCACAGATACGCAGTATTTT. Translation: CASSQGRGALTDTQYF.

The rearrangement uses TRBV11-2 and TRBJ2-7; D is ambiguous. Germline CDR1 and CDR2: SGHAT and FQNNGV. The CDR3 has 17 residues. Between the trimmed V and J ends, which lost 7 bases and 0 bases, there was a span of 22 bases. CDR3 in DNA: TGTGCCAGCACCTATTCGAATGCCCGGTTCGACTCCTACGAGCAGTACTTC. It codes for CASTYSNARFDSYEQYF.

A few counts support this clone. The chain is built from TRBV19 and TRBJ2-7; maybe TRBD1 (6 bases). V lost 4 bases and J 2 bases, leaving 18 bases between the germline ends. Germline CDR1 is LNHDA and CDR2 is SQIVND (reference sequence). The CDR3 consists of 16 residues. As DNA, the CDR3 is TGTGCCAGTAGTAAAGAACCGGGACAAGTGACCTACGAGCAGTACTTC. It is translated as CASSKEPGQVTYEQYF.

Here the CDR3 reads CASSYGGGSRQETQYF. The CDR3 nucleotides read TGTGCCAGCAGTTACGGAGGCGGGAGCCGCCAAGAGACCCAGTACTTC. V and J are TRBV6-5 and TRBJ2-5; TRBD2 aligns across 7 bases. Germline assignment: CDR1 MNHEY and CDR2 SVGAGI. V was clipped by 2 bases and J by 1 base; unmatched bases: 7. The CDR3 length is 16 residues.

The V call is TRBV7-3, the J call TRBJ2-5, with TRBD2 identical over 7 bases. CDR3 length: 14 residues. With V trimmed by 2 bases and J by 2 bases, 2 bases remained unmatched. CDR1 is SGHTA, CDR2 FQGTGA, per germline. This CDR3 is CASSLAGVQETQYF. The CDR3 region has the DNA TGTGCCAGCAGCTTAGCGGGAGTACAAGAGACCCAGTACTTC.

The chain employs TRBV6-2 or TRBV6-3 and TRBJ2-5; TRBD1 might be the D (6 bases). CDR1 is MNHEY, CDR2 SVGEGT, per germline. The CDR3 is 15 residues long. V lost 4 bases to trimming and J lost 1 base, with 13 bases between them. CDR3 in DNA: TGTGCCAGCAGTTCGCCACAGGGCCCCCAAGAGACCCAGTACTTC. This gives the protein CASSSPQGPQETQYF.

The genes are TRBV7-6 and TRBJ2-7, with D possibly being TRBD2 (6 bases). Germline V gene data show CDR1 as SGHVS and CDR2 as FNYEAQ. Trimming removed 3 bases from V and 2 bases from J, with 14 bases in between. The CDR3 extends over 15 amino acids. The CDR3 sequence is CASSLGGGGTYEQYF. The CDR3 bases are TGTGCCAGCAGCTTGGGGGGAGGCGGAACCTACGAGCAGTACTTC.

This chain connects TRBV3-1 (or the pseudogene TRBV3-2) to TRBJ1-5, with no clear D. The germline gives CDR1 LGHDT, CDR2 YNNKEL (reference sequence). Trimming removed 1 base from V and 0 bases from J, with 4 bases in between. This CDR3 has 14 residues. For the CDR3, the DNA is TGTGCCAGCAGCCAAGGTTATAGCAATCAGCCCCAGCATTTT. It specifies CASSQGYSNQPQHF.

V usage is TRBV6-5 and J usage is TRBJ1-3, with D possibly matching TRBD1 (6 bases). CDR1 and CDR2 from the germline V gene are MNHEY and SVGAGI. CDR3 length equals 15 residues. V was shortened by 5 bases and J by 4 bases, with 15 bases between the two germline ends. The DNA for the CDR3 is TGTGCCAGCAGTAAAATACAGACAGGAGGAAACACCATATATTTT. Its protein product is CASSKIQTGGNTIYF.

The chain links TRBV5-1 to TRBJ1-2; 8 positions match TRBD1. Unmatched junction bases numbered 11, after V lost 4 bases and J lost 6 bases. From germline, CDR1 is SGHRS and CDR2 YFSETQ. The CDR3 is made up of 15 amino acids. The CDR3 nucleotides read TGCGCCAGCAGCCTCCTGGCAGGGGGCAGGGATGGCTACACCTTC. Translation: CASSLLAGGRDGYTF.

The J gene is TRBJ2-3, the V gene TRBV4-1, with 10 bases matching TRBD2. Per the germline V gene, CDR1 is MGHRA and CDR2 is YSYEKL. The CDR3 runs to 16 residues. J gave up 1 base and V 2 bases, and 3 bases lay outside the gene matches. The CDR3 sequence is CASSQSTSGGTDTQYF. CDR3 nucleotide sequence: TGCGCCAGCAGCCAAAGTACTAGCGGGGGCACAGATACGCAGTATTTT.

V gene TRBV18 combines with J gene TRBJ1-1, with D unresolved. Germline loops: CDR1 KGHSH, CDR2 LQKENI. V was clipped by 1 base and J by 10 bases, with 19 bases between them. The CDR3 loop spans 15 amino acids. CDR3 coding DNA: TGTGCCAGCTCACCACTGAGGTTTACCCCGGTGGGAGCTTTCTTT. Translation: CASSPLRFTPVGAFF.